This entry concerns a single TCR beta chain. As handled by the study authors: Reference gene primer amplification gave nucleated cell count estimates. The method was immunoSEQ multiplex PCR; TCRdb's version includes in-frame clones alone and lacks a portion of them. The V and J calls and clone size are taken from that table; D and trimming were inferred from the DNA. This table has around 300,000 clones, about nine tenths appearing once. This record belongs to a study of blood T cell repertoires in COVID-19. Study summary: Donors in the United States, Italy and Spain gave samples during acute or convalescent COVID-19. Sample material is recorded as cDNA or gDNA derived from T cells, B-cell-depleted T cells, or PBMCs.

V gave up 6 bases and J gave up 8 bases; unmatched junction bases: 14. The CDR3 is 15 residues long. Germline values: CDR1 MDHEN, CDR2 SYDVKM. Sample: peripheral blood. This clonotype originated in a woman between 35 and 50 years old who had recovered from COVID-19. This rearrangement joins TRBV28 to TRBJ1-2, with 8 bases that match TRBD1. The CDR3 DNA sequence: TGTGCCAGCAGCTCCCAGGGGGCAGGGTGGAGCGGCTACACCTTC. This sequence encodes CASSSQGAGWSGYTF.